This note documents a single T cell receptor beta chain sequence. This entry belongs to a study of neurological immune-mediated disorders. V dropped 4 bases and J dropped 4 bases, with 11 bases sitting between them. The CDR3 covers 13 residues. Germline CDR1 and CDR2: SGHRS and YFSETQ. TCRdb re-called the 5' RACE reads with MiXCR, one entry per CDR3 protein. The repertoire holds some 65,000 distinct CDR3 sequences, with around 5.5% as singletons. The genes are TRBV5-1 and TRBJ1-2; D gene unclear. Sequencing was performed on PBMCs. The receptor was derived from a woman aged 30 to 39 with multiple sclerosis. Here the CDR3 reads CASSERTSYGYTF. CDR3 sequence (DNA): TGCGCCAGCAGCGAGAGGACGTCCTATGGCTACACCTTC.